This TCR beta chain was recovered during a study of cytomegalovirus exposure and HLA in healthy donors. Across the study: Among about 400 genotyped donors, approximately 80% fell in the Caucasian-associated ancestry cluster.

The CDR3 covers 17 residues. The V gene end was trimmed by 5 bases and the J gene end by 4 bases; junction bases not matched to a gene: 12. Per the germline V gene, CDR1 is SGHTA and CDR2 is FQGTGA. In regard to this clone: What it binds is unknown.

Researchers ran the PCR with 60 Vbeta and 13 Jbeta primers. Clones were sequenced by immunoSEQ multiplex PCR, and TCRdb holds only the in-frame ones, with some missing. The sample yields approximately 200,000 clones, 60% to 85% seen once. Regarding donors, all were healthy bone marrow donors. Overall study findings and caveats: Being productive about 90% or about 30% of the time was typical of most TCR beta V segments in an earlier analysis. A later analysis found common viral pathogens apparently linked to several of the most significant clusters.

The chain has TRBV7-3 and TRBJ2-3, with 10 bases identical to TRBD2. Material: PBMCs. This sequence was found in a man aged 35 to 55 in good health and CMV-seronegative. The CDR3 DNA follows: TGTGCCAGCAGCCCACGACTAGCGGGCGGAGGGCCAGATACGCAGTATTTT. Protein sequence: CASSPRLAGGGPDTQYF.